Listed here are 3 T cell receptor beta chains from one sample, sequenced in a study of blood T cells in healthy people across ages. PCR was performed a second time for roughly 7 to 11 cycles using a sample-barcoded 5' primer and a J-beta primer mix. Via MiXCR, TCRdb re-called the 5' RACE reads, giving one row per CDR3 protein. The sample records about 1.1 million distinct CDR3 sequences, around two fifths being singletons. Sequenced: blood. The source is a young man in good health.

This clonotype was counted between two and nine times. The CDR3, as DNA: TGCAGTGCTCATCTAGGGGGCCAAGAGACCCAGTACTTC. Its translation: CSAHLGGQETQYF. The chain carries TRBV20-1 and TRBJ2-5, with D maybe TRBD1 (6 bases). The CDR3 sequence is 13 residues long. Germline V CDR1 and CDR2: DFQATT, SNEGSKA (reference sequence). Trimming took off 5 bases at V and 1 base at J, with 11 bases between the two ends.

The J gene is TRBJ2-3, the V gene TRBV4-2; 8 bases are shared with TRBD1. The CDR3 is made up of 17 amino acids. V was pared by 0 bases and J by 2 bases, with 7 bases of the junction left unmatched. Germline-derived CDR1 and CDR2 are LGHNA and YNFKEQ. CDR3 loop: CASSQEGQGNPTDTQYF. The CDR3 DNA is TGTGCCAGCAGCCAAGAAGGACAGGGAAACCCCACAGATACGCAGTATTTT.

J is TRBJ2-2 and V is TRBV28; D gene unclear. Germline CDR1 and CDR2: MDHEN and SYDVKM. The V end was cut by 3 bases, the J end by 6 bases, with 11 bases between. CDR3 length: 14 amino acids. The CDR3 DNA follows: TGTGCCAGCAGTTTTGAGGTTGGGTCCGGGGAGCTGTTTTTT. The encoded protein is CASSFEVGSGELFF.